This TCR beta chain was recorded in a study of blood T cell repertoires in COVID-19. Study-level background: COVID-19 samples, acute and convalescent, were from the United States, Italy and Spain. T cells, B-cell-depleted T cells, or PBMCs provided the cDNA or gDNA that served as material.

Original processing methods: Cell counts per sample came from amplifying reference gene primers. Clones were read by immunoSEQ multiplex PCR, and TCRdb kept only the in-frame ones, dropping some. Clone size and the V and J calls come from that table; the DNA yielded D and trimming. The repertoire holds 200,000 to 250,000 clones, with roughly 85% as singletons. V lost 5 bases and J lost 7, with 17 bases in between. This CDR3 has 15 amino acids. Germline loops: CDR1 SGHAT, CDR2 FQDESV (reference sequence). Sequenced material: peripheral blood. The clonotype originates from a woman of 80 years or more with acute or convalescent COVID-19. The rearrangement uses TRBV11-1 and TRBJ2-2; D not certain. The CDR3 region has the DNA TGTGCCAGCAGCCCCCCGACTCACCGGAGCGGGGAGCTGTTTTTT. It is translated as CASSPPTHRSGELFF.